This T cell receptor (beta chain) was captured in a study of memory CD4+ T cells and cytomegalovirus serostatus. Study summary: Of the healthy Belgian adults, 9 were CMV seropositive and around 22 seronegative.

Method: immunoSEQ multiplex PCR; TCRdb's copy keeps in-frame clones and lacks some. The sample lists some 50,000 clones, around 78% occurring once. Study-level results: CD4+ memory repertoires contained 67 of 164 reported CMV TCRbeta sequences.

Turning to this clone: Antigen unknown.

Trimming took 6 bases from V and 1 from J; bases not matched to a gene: 6. The CDR3 is 16 amino acids. Germline V gene sequence: CDR1 MNHEY, CDR2 SMNVEV (reference sequence). Single viable CD3+CD4+CD8-CD45RO+ cells were sorted as the memory CD4+ T cells. CMV serostatus came from serum IgG against pp150, pp28, p38, p52. The sequenced material came from memory CD4+ T cells from blood. This sequence was found in an adult in good health and CMV-seronegative. The V call is TRBV27, the J call TRBJ2-1, with 10 bases identical to TRBD2. CDR3 amino acids: CASRKLAGSSYNEQFF. CDR3 nucleotide sequence: TGTGCCAGCAGGAAACTAGCGGGGAGTTCCTACAATGAGCAGTTCTTC.